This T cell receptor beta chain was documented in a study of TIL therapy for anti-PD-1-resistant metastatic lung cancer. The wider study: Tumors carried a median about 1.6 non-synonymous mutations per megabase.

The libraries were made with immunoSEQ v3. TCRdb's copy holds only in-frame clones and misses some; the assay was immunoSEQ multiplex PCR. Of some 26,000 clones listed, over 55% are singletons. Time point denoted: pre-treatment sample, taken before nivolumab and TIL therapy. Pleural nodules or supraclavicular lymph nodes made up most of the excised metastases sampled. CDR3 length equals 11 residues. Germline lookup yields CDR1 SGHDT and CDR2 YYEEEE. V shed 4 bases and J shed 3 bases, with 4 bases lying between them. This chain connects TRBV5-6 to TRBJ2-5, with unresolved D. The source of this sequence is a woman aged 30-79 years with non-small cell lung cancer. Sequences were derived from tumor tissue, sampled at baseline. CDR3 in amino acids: CASSLEETQYF. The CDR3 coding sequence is TGTGCCAGCAGCCTCGAAGAGACCCAGTACTTC.